Below, 29 T cell receptor beta chains from the same sample are listed, as sequenced in a study of T cell changes during pregnancy in multiple sclerosis. Sequencing used immunoSEQ multiplex PCR; TCRdb keeps in-frame clones, though not all of them. Among 50,000 to 70,000 clones listed, 75% to 95% were seen once. This sample comprised CD8+ T cells from peripheral blood mononuclear cells, obtained before pregnancy. The receptors were gathered from a female donor with multiple sclerosis, enrolled in a pregnancy study.

The chain carries TRBV2 and TRBJ1-5; TRBD1 matches at 10 bases. The CDR3 spans 16 residues. After removal of 4 bases from V and 2 bases from J, the junction contained 5 bases not matched to a gene. Germline CDR1 is SNHLY and CDR2 is FYNNEI. Here the CDR3 reads CASSVGTGEGNQPQHF. The CDR3 DNA reads as TGTGCCAGCAGTGTCGGGACAGGGGAGGGCAATCAGCCCCAGCATTTT.

The chain joins TRBV5-8 to TRBJ1-1; weak D call: TRBD1 (5 bases). This CDR3 contains 15 residues. The germline CDR1 and CDR2 sequences are SGHTS and YDEGEE. The germline V and J ends were trimmed by 3 bases and 4 bases, with 16 bases remaining between them. CDR3 in amino acids: CASSSLSGVGTEAFF. The CDR3 DNA is TGTGCCAGCAGCTCGCTCTCGGGGGTAGGCACTGAAGCTTTCTTT.

The chain uses TRBV4-1 and TRBJ1-1; 8 nucleotides line up with TRBD1. Germline CDR1 is MGHRA and CDR2 is YSYEKL. V lost 1 base and J lost 3; bases outside the gene matches: 4. The CDR3 extends over 15 amino acids. CDR3 in amino acids: CASSQADRGHTEAFF. The CDR3 bases are TGCGCCAGCAGCCAAGCAGACAGGGGTCACACTGAAGCTTTCTTT.

This chain links TRBV6-5 with TRBJ2-5; a possible D gene is TRBD2 (5 bases). The CDR3 is made up of 14 amino acids. Trimming pared 2 bases from V and 0 bases from J, leaving 7 bases between. CDR1 MNHEY and CDR2 SVGAGI come from the germline V gene. The CDR3 reads CASSYLGDQETQYF. CDR3 sequence (DNA): TGTGCCAGCAGTTACCTGGGAGACCAAGAGACCCAGTACTTC.

The rearrangement uses TRBV9 and TRBJ1-1, with 11 bases lining up with TRBD1. V lost 3 bases to trimming and J lost 5 bases; unmatched junction nucleotides: 3. There are 14 residues in the CDR3. Germline V gives CDR1 SGDLS, CDR2 YYNGEE. The CDR3 is CASSEGDRGTEAFF. In nucleotides, the CDR3 is TGTGCCAGCAGCGAGGGGGACAGGGGGACTGAAGCTTTCTTT.

The chain combines TRBV27 with TRBJ2-2, with 8 bases lining up with TRBD1. Trimming removed 5 bases from V and 9 bases from J; junction bases left unmatched: 5. The CDR3 has 13 amino acids. Germline V gene sequence: CDR1 MNHEY, CDR2 SMNVEV (reference sequence). The CDR3 loop is CASSLTGARELFF. DNA of the CDR3: TGTGCCAGCAGTCTGACAGGGGCCCGGGAGCTGTTTTTT.

This clone was seen a few times. The rearrangement links TRBV9 to TRBJ2-1, with D hard to call. V was pared by 3 bases and J by 4 bases, with 5 bases between. Germline CDR1 is SGDLS and CDR2 is YYNGEE. CDR3 length equals 12 residues. CDR3 coding DNA: TGTGCCAGCAGCGATCAATACAATGAGCAGTTCTTC. It codes for CASSDQYNEQFF.

This clone was counted a single time. V gene TRBV6-1 combines with J gene TRBJ1-1; D gene unclear. The V end was cut by 8 bases, the J end by 1 base, with 14 bases between. This CDR3 is built from 14 residues. Germline V lookup: CDR1 MNHNS, CDR2 SASEGT. The CDR3 here is CASGLFLGNTEAFF. The CDR3 DNA is TGTGCCAGCGGACTTTTCTTGGGGAACACTGAAGCTTTCTTT.

The chain employs TRBV29-1 and TRBJ2-2; 7 bases are a match to TRBD2. V lost 6 bases and J lost 5; bases outside the gene matches: 9. The germline V gene encodes CDR1 SQVTM and CDR2 ANQGSEA. There are 14 residues in the CDR3. The CDR3 here is CSVLAGGGTGELFF. CDR3 coding DNA: TGCAGCGTGTTGGCAGGCGGGGGAACCGGGGAGCTGTTTTTT.

This chain uses TRBV13 with TRBJ2-3; possible D gene TRBD2, 6 bases. Trimming took off 0 bases at V and 5 bases at J, with 12 bases between the two ends. This CDR3 spans 15 amino acids. Germline values: CDR1 PRHDT, CDR2 FYEKMQ (reference sequence). The DNA for the CDR3 is TGTGCCAGCAGCTTAGGGCGGGGTGGGGGAGATACGCAGTATTTT. It translates to CASSLGRGGGDTQYF.

This chain connects TRBV7-8 to TRBJ2-1; D call uncertain. The CDR3 has 11 amino acids. Trimming stripped 1 base from V and 15 bases from J, with 10 bases between. The germline V gene has CDR1 SGHVS and CDR2 FQNEAQ. The CDR3 sequence is CASSLGARRFF. The CDR3 DNA follows: TGTGCCAGCAGCTTAGGGGCACGTCGGTTCTTC.

This chain joins TRBV5-6 and TRBJ2-3; no definite D call. V lost 2 bases and J 3 bases, leaving 4 bases between the germline ends. This CDR3 is built from 12 residues. In germline, CDR1 is SGHDT, CDR2 YYEEEE. The CDR3 sequence is CASSFGTDTQYF. The DNA of the CDR3 is TGTGCCAGCAGCTTCGGGACAGATACGCAGTATTTT.

The chain is built from TRBV5-8 and TRBJ2-7, with TRBD1 matching over 7 bases. CDR1 is SGHTS, CDR2 YDEGEE, per germline. The CDR3 loop spans 16 amino acids. Germline trimming cut 4 bases from V and 3 bases from J; bases unmatched to any gene: 13. CDR3 sequence: CASSPQRGPAVYEQYF. Here the CDR3 DNA reads TGTGCCAGCAGCCCACAAAGGGGGCCTGCCGTCTACGAGCAGTACTTC.

A remark on this clone: At one boundary the junction diverges from the germline segment, which might be a read error. The V call is TRBV7-7, the J call TRBJ2-7; TRBD1 matches 10 bases. Germline values: CDR1 SSHAT, CDR2 FNYEAQ (reference sequence). This CDR3 contains 16 residues. CDR3 sequence reads: CASSLGAGTGATEQYF. DNA for the CDR3: TGTGCTAGCAGCCTCGGAGCGGGGACAGGGGCGACCGAGCAGTACTTC.

The V call is TRBV13, the J call TRBJ1-6, with no clear D. V lost 0 bases, J lost 5 bases, and 8 bases lay in between. Germline CDR1 reads PRHDT; CDR2 reads FYEKMQ (reference sequence). The CDR3 is 15 residues long. Written as DNA, the CDR3 is TGTGCCAGCAGCTTAGGGCACTTCAATAATTCACCCCTCCACTTT. Protein: CASSLGHFNNSPLHF.

This chain links TRBV13 with TRBJ2-1; D perhaps matches TRBD2 (6 bases). V was trimmed by 6 bases and J by 7 bases, leaving 16 bases between them. The CDR3 runs 14 residues. Germline lookup yields CDR1 PRHDT and CDR2 FYEKMQ (reference sequence). The CDR3: CASRWRRGPNEQFF. The DNA of the CDR3 is TGTGCCAGCAGATGGCGGCGGGGCCCAAATGAGCAGTTCTTC.

The V gene is TRBV27, the J gene TRBJ2-1; perhaps TRBD1 as D (5 bases). There are 15 residues in the CDR3. Germline loops: CDR1 MNHEY, CDR2 SMNVEV (reference sequence). V lost 4 bases and J lost 8, with 18 bases in between. CDR3 in DNA: TGTGCCAGCAGTTCACCCTCCCAGGGCAGGGATGAGCAGTTCTTC. This encodes CASSSPSQGRDEQFF.

V is TRBV2 and J is TRBJ1-1; no reliable D call. This CDR3 contains 14 residues. The germline V and J ends were trimmed by 8 bases and 4 bases, with 17 bases remaining between them. Per the germline V gene, CDR1 is SNHLY and CDR2 is FYNNEI. CDR3 sequence reads: CASEAAWVSTEAFF. The CDR3 DNA reads TGTGCCAGCGAGGCAGCCTGGGTGAGCACTGAAGCTTTCTTT.

This clone was seen a few times. V usage is TRBV19 and J usage is TRBJ1-1; D is perhaps TRBD1 (6 bases). Per germline, CDR1 LNHDA and CDR2 SQIVND (reference sequence). V lost 6 bases, J lost 0 bases, and 8 bases lay in between. The CDR3 sequence is 13 residues long. CDR3 nucleotide sequence: TGTGCCAGTAGGGCAGGGGTGAACACTGAAGCTTTCTTT. Translated, it gives CASRAGVNTEAFF.

V gene TRBV19 combines with J gene TRBJ2-7; 8 positions match TRBD2. The CDR3 consists of 14 residues. Germline V gene sequence: CDR1 LNHDA, CDR2 SQIVND (reference sequence). V was clipped by 4 bases and J by 1 base; unmatched bases: 3. DNA for the CDR3: TGTGCCAGTAGTACGGCGGGGGGATCCTACGAGCAGTACTTC. Residues: CASSTAGGSYEQYF.

CDR3 bases: TGTGCCAGCAGCGTGGTAGGGGGCAGCCAAGAGACCCAGTACTTC. Amino acids: CASSVVGGSQETQYF. The V gene is TRBV9, the J gene TRBJ2-5, with 7 bases matching TRBD1. V shed 2 bases, J shed 1 base, and the junction held 5 bases outside the gene matches. This CDR3 is 15 amino acids long. Germline V gene data show CDR1 as SGDLS and CDR2 as YYNGEE.

V and J are TRBV18 and TRBJ2-7; 7 bases match TRBD1. The V segment lost 4 bases and the J segment 2 bases; nucleotides outside the gene matches: 2. This CDR3 comprises 13 residues. Germline V gene lookup returns CDR1 KGHSH and CDR2 LQKENI. CDR3 bases: TGTGCCAGCTCACTCGGGACAGCCTACGAGCAGTACTTC. It encodes CASSLGTAYEQYF.

The chain joins TRBV7-9 to TRBJ2-7, with a weak D call TRBD1 (6 bases). Germline CDR1 and CDR2: SEHNR and FQNEAQ (reference sequence). Deletions cut 4 bases from V and 5 bases from J, with 15 bases between. CDR3 length: 14 residues. CDR3 loop: CASSSSTGRHEQYF. Written as DNA, the CDR3 is TGTGCCAGCAGCTCCTCGACAGGACGTCACGAGCAGTACTTC.

The rearrangement links TRBV13 to TRBJ2-2; the match to TRBD2 covers 9 bases. Per the germline V gene, CDR1 is PRHDT and CDR2 is FYEKMQ (reference sequence). V was clipped by 3 bases and J by 7 bases; unmatched bases: 9. This CDR3 has 16 residues. The CDR3, as DNA: TGTGCCAGCAGCTTGAGACTAGCGGCATGGGGCGGGGAGCTGTTTTTT. It codes for CASSLRLAAWGGELFF.

Relative to its sample, this clone is medium-sized. The chain joins TRBV30 to TRBJ2-6; possible D gene TRBD2, 5 bases. CDR3 length: 15 residues. V was cut by 2 bases and J by 1 base, with 9 bases left in between. Germline CDR1 is GTSNPN and CDR2 is SVGIG (reference sequence). CDR3 sequence reads: CAWSTLGSGANVLTF. The CDR3 region has the DNA TGTGCCTGGAGTACACTAGGGTCTGGGGCCAACGTCCTGACTTTC.

The gene calls are TRBV6-5 and TRBJ2-2; D remains ambiguous. Looked up from germline, CDR1 is MNHEY and CDR2 is SVGAGI. V was clipped by 2 bases and J by 2 bases, with 9 bases between them. The CDR3 has 15 amino acids. CDR3: CASSYGQFNTGELFF. In DNA, the CDR3 is TGTGCCAGCAGTTACGGGCAGTTTAACACCGGGGAGCTGTTTTTT.

This chain links TRBV6-1 with TRBJ1-2; 9 bases fit TRBD1. There are 15 residues in the CDR3. Germline V lookup: CDR1 MNHNS, CDR2 SASEGT. Unmatched junction bases numbered 5, after V lost 6 bases and J lost 0 bases. The CDR3 is CASSRDRAPNYGYTF. In DNA form, the CDR3 reads TGTGCCAGCAGCCGGGACAGGGCCCCTAACTATGGCTACACCTTC.

This chain links TRBV27 with TRBJ1-5, with a weak D call TRBD1 (5 bases). CDR3 length: 16 residues. V gave up 3 bases and J gave up 9 bases, with 21 bases separating them. Germline CDR1 is MNHEY and CDR2 is SMNVEV (reference sequence). CDR3 DNA: TGTGCCAGCAGTTTTCAAGGGGCGGATACACGTTGGCCCCAGCATTTT. It codes for CASSFQGADTRWPQHF.

This chain connects TRBV11-2 to TRBJ1-2; perhaps TRBD1 as D (6 bases). The V end lost 5 bases, the J end lost 6 bases, and 7 bases lay between the germline ends. The CDR3 is 11 amino acids. From germline, CDR1 is SGHAT and CDR2 FQNNGV. The CDR3 sequence is CASSPGDGYTF. In DNA, the CDR3 is TGTGCCAGCAGCCCAGGGGATGGCTACACCTTC.